This T cell receptor (beta chain) is drawn from a study of cytomegalovirus exposure and HLA in healthy donors. General study results and limits: Donors were assumed by presence/absence analyses to have roughly uniform sequencing depth. In a later analysis, HLA-C alleles had the fewest associated TCRs, DRB1 alleles the most. Looking again later, the authors saw that most CMV-associated TCR beta chains seemed HLA-restricted.

Use of 60 Vbeta and 13 Jbeta primers characterized the PCR. Libraries were prepared by immunoSEQ multiplex PCR; TCRdb keeps only in-frame clonotypes and omits some of them. The table has about 170,000 clones, approximately 80% seen once. About this clone itself: Its antigen is as yet unknown.

Sequenced input: PBMCs. This TCR came from a woman aged 45-65 years in good health and CMV-seropositive.

The CDR3 coding sequence is TGCGCCAGCAGCCAAGTGGCTAGCTCTCATGAGCAGTTCTTC. It translates to CASSQVASSHEQFF. The V call is TRBV4-3, the J call TRBJ2-1; weak D call: TRBD2 (5 bases). V lost 1 base to trimming and J lost 8 bases, with 12 bases between them. Germline-derived CDR1 and CDR2 are LGHNA and YSLEER. CDR3 length equals 14 residues.